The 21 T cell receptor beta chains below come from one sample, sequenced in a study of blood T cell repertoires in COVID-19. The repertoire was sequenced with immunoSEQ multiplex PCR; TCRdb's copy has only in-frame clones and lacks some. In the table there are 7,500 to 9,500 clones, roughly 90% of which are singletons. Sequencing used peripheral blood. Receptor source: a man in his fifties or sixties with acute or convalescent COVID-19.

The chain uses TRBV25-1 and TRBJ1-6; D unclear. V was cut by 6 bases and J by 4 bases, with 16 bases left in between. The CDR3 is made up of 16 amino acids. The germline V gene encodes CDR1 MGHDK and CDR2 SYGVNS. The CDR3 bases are TGTGCCAGCAGCCGAGGTGAGGGTTTGTATAATTCACCCCTCCACTTT. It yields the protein CASSRGEGLYNSPLHF.

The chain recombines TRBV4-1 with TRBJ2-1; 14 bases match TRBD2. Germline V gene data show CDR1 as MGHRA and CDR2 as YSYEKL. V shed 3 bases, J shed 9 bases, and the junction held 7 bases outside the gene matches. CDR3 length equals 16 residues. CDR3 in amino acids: CASSQGGLAGVREQFF. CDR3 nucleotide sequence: TGCGCCAGCAGCCAGGGGGGACTAGCGGGAGTTCGTGAGCAGTTCTTC.

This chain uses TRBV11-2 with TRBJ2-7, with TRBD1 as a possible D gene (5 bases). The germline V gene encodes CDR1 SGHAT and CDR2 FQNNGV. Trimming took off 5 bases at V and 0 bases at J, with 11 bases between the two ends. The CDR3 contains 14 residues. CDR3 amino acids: CASSPRTHSYEQYF. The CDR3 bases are TGTGCCAGCAGCCCCCGGACACACTCCTACGAGCAGTACTTC.

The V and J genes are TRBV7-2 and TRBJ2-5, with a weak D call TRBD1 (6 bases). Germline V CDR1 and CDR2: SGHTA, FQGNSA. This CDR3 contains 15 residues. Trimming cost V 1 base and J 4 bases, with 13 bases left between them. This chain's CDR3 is CASSLGQVQGETQYF. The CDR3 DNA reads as TGTGCCAGCAGCTTAGGACAGGTACAAGGAGAGACCCAGTACTTC.

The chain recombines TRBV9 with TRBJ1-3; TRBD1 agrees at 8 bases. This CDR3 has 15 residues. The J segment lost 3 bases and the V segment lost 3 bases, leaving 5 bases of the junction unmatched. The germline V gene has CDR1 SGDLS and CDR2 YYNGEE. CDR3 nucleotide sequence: TGTGCCAGCAGCGCTACAGGGGGTATTGGAAACACCATATATTTT. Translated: CASSATGGIGNTIYF.

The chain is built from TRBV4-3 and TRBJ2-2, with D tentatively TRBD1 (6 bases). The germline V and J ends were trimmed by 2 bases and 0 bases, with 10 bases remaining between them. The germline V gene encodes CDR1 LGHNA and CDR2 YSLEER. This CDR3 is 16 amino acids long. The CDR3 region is CASSQLTGSNTGELFF. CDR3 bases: TGCGCCAGCAGCCAATTGACAGGTTCGAACACCGGGGAGCTGTTTTTT.

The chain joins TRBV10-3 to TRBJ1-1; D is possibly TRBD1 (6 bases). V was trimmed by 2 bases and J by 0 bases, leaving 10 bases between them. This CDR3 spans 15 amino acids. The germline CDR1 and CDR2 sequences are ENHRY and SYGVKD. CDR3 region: CAISEGGRVNTEAFF. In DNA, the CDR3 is TGTGCCATCAGTGAGGGGGGCCGGGTGAACACTGAAGCTTTCTTT.

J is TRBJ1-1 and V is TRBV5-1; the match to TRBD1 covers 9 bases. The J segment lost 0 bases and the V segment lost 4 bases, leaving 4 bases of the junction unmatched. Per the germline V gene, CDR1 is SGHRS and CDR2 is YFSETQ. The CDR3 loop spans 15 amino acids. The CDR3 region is CASSVTGGMNTEAFF. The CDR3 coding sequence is TGCGCCAGCAGCGTCACAGGGGGCATGAACACTGAAGCTTTCTTT.

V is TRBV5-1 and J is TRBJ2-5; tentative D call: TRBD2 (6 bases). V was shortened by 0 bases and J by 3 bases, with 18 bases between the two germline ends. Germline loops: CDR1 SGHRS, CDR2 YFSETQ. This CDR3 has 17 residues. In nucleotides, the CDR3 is TGCGCCAGCAGCTTGGGTGGTGGTCGGCGGGGTAAAGAGACCCAGTACTTC. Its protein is CASSLGGGRRGKETQYF.

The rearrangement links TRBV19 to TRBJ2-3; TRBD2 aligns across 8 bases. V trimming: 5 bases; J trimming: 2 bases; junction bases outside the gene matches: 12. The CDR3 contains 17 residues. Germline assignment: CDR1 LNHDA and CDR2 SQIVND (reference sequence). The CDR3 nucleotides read TGTGCCAGTAGTGAACGGCTAGCGGGCCATTCCACAGATACGCAGTATTTT. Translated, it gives CASSERLAGHSTDTQYF.

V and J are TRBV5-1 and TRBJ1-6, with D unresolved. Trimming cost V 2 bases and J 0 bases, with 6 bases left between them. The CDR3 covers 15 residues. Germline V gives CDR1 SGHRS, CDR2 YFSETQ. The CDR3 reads CASSFRSSYNSPLHF. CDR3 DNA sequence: TGCGCCAGCAGCTTCCGGAGCTCCTATAATTCACCCCTCCACTTT.

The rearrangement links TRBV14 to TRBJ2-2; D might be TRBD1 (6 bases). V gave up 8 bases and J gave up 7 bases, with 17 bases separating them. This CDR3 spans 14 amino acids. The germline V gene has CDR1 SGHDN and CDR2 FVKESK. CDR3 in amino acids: CASSRGQPGGELFF. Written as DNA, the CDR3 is TGTGCCAGCTCGAGAGGACAGCCGGGCGGGGAGCTGTTTTTT.

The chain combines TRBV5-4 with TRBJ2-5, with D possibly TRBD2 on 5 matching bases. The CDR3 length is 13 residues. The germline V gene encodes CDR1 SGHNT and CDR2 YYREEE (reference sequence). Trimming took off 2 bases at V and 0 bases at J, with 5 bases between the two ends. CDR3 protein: CASSFGDQETQYF. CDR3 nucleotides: TGTGCCAGCAGCTTCGGGGACCAAGAGACCCAGTACTTC.

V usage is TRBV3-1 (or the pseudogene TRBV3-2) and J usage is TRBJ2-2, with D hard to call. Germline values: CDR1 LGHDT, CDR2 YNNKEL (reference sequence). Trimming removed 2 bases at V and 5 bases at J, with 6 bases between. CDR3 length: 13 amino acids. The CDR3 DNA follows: TGTGCCAGCAGCCAACAGTTGACCGGGGAGCTGTTTTTT. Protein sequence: CASSQQLTGELFF.

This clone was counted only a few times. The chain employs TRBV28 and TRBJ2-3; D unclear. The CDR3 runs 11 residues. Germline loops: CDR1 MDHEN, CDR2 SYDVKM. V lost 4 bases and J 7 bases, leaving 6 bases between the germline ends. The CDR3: CASSWAHTQYF. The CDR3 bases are TGTGCCAGCAGTTGGGCCCATACGCAGTATTTT.

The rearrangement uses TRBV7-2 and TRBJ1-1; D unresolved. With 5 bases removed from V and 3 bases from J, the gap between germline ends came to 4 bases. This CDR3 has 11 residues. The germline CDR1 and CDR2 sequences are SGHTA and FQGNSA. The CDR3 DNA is TGTGCCAGCAGCCCCGACACTGAAGCTTTCTTT. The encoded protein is CASSPDTEAFF. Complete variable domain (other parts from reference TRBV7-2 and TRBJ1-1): GAGVSQSPSNKVTEKGKDVELRCDPISGHTALYWYRQSLGQGLEFLIYFQGNSAPDKSGLPSDRFSAERTGGSVSTLTIQRTQQEDSAVYLCASSPDTEAFFGQGTRLTVV.

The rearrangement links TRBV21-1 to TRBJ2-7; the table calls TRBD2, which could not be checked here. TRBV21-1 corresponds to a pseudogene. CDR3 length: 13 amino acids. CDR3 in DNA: TGTGCCAGCAGCAAAGTTGGACTAGCCGAGCAGTACGTC. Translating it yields CASSKVGLAEQYV.

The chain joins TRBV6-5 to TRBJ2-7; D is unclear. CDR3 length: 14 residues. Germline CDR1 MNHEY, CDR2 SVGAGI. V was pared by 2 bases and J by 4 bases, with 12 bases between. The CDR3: CASSYTPEEYEQYF. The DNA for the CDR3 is TGTGCCAGCAGTTACACCCCTGAGGAATACGAGCAGTACTTC.

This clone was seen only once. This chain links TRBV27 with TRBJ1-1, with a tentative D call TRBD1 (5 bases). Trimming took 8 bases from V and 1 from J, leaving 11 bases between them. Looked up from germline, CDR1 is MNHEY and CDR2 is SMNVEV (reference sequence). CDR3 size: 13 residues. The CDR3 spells CASGGAQNTEAFF. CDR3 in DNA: TGTGCCAGCGGCGGGGCCCAGAACACTGAAGCTTTCTTT.

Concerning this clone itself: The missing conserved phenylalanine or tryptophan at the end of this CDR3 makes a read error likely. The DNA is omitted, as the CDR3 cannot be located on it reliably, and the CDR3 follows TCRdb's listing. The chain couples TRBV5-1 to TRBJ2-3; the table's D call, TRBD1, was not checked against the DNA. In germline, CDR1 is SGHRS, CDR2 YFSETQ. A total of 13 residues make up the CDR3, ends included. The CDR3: CASSLAQGSTQII.

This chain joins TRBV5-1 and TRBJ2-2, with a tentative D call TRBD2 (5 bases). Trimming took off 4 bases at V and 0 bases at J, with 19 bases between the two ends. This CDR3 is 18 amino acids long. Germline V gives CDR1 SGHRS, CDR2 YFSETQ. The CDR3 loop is CASSRRSGRNANTGELFF. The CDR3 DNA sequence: TGCGCCAGCAGCCGGAGGAGTGGCAGGAACGCGAACACCGGGGAGCTGTTTTTT.